This TCR beta chain was recovered during a study of cytomegalovirus exposure and HLA in healthy donors. Study information: A prior analysis found 117 million unique TCR beta sequences from 150 million to 200 million T cells. Study outcomes and limitations: TCR beta sequences reportedly predicted most subjects' HLA-A and HLA-B alleles accurately. Among CMV-associated TCR beta chains, most appeared HLA-restricted in a later analysis.

V lost 3 bases and J 5 bases, leaving 19 bases between the germline ends. Germline lookup yields CDR1 ENHRY and CDR2 SYGVKD. The CDR3 is made up of 16 amino acids. Turning to this clone: Antigen: not known.

Use of 60 Vbeta and 13 Jbeta primers characterized the PCR. Clones were sequenced by immunoSEQ multiplex PCR, and TCRdb holds only the in-frame ones, with some missing. Of fewer than 150,000 clones in the sample, around 82% are singletons; the top ten hold 5% to 5.5%. The genes are TRBV10-3 and TRBJ1-1, with D hard to call. This TCR was sampled from a woman aged 30 to 39 in good health and CMV-seropositive. Material: PBMCs. CDR3 amino acids: CAISEREGFTHTEAFF. CDR3 nucleotides: TGTGCCATCAGTGAAAGGGAGGGATTCACTCATACTGAAGCTTTCTTT.